This T cell receptor beta chain was retrieved from a study of cytomegalovirus exposure and HLA in healthy donors (TCRdb year 2017). For context, the study as a whole: According to an earlier analysis of a few hundred of the donors, about 179 million T cells yielded some 110 million unique TCR beta sequences and 250 to 350 Gb of sequence data. An early release covering approximately 600 HLA-typed donors comprised 250 to 350 gigabases of sequencing data and about 90 million unique TCR sequences. Among the roughly 400 genotyped donors, around 81% belonged to the genetic ancestry cluster associated with self-reported Caucasian donors. The study aimed to test whether signatures of past pathogen exposure could be identified by cataloging public T cell receptors. The study used immunosequencing to profile the T cell repertoires of several hundred subjects and linked those repertoires to cytomegalovirus serostatus. A separate validation cohort of roughly 130 different subjects was used in addition to the approximately 670-subject first cohort. To predict cytomegalovirus infection status, the study combined high-throughput TCR immunosequencing, statistical association of individual TCRs with disease status, and machine learning. A later analysis re-examined previously published TCR beta repertoires from more than 600 donors and added high-resolution HLA genotyping to investigate patterns of TCR occurrence. The later analysis used no new phenotypic data to find candidate immune exposures, relying instead on TCR beta sequences and their occurrence across donors. An earlier analysis of several hundred of the donors used high-throughput TCR beta sequencing to judge whether each TCR beta V gene segment behaved as functional or pseudogenic. Donor age, sex, ethnicity and CMV serostatus were compiled alongside the repertoire data. A later genetic analysis took genome-wide SNP genotypes for about three fifths of the 666 donors and used that subset as a discovery cohort. Every repertoire in the discovery cohort had been generated on one and the same sequencing platform. HLA typing included class I and class II loci at four-digit resolution. The number of donors typed differed by locus, with 629-630 for A, B, C, DRB1 and DQB1, more than 500 for DQA1, 600 to 610 for DPA1, and around 460 for DPB1. Because of strong linkage in the cohort, a few DR-DQ haplotypes were treated as single units for association and clustering. Among some 400 genotyped donors of the cohort, an average of around 240,000 unique TCR beta nucleotide sequences were sequenced per donor, roughly 20% of them non-productive.

The cohort consisted of more than 650 healthy bone marrow donors. All cohort members were sampled while nominally healthy, although unrecorded immune exposures were likely present. The donor tested CMV seronegative, placing the donor among the roughly 350 seronegative members of the cohort. A peripheral blood sample was collected from each donor, and TCR beta sequencing was performed on peripheral blood mononuclear cells. Genomic DNA was extracted from the blood cell samples with the Qiagen DNeasy Blood Extraction Kit. What the research found in general, with its limitations: CMV serostatus was the only immune exposure information available for the cohort. A cluster of highly shared sequence variants was judged likely to represent a technical artifact of the sequencing pipeline. According to a later analysis, most CMV-associated TCR beta chains appeared to be HLA-restricted, and the HLA associations seemed to be driven largely by CMV exposure. Several of the top co-occurrence clusters appeared to be linked to parvovirus B19, influenza, CMV and Epstein-Barr virus, according to a later analysis. Correlated functional status among segregating V segments might be attributable to linkage disequilibrium, but an unknown experimental factor could not be ruled out. In a later genetic analysis, fewer N-insertions in productive TCRs were reported among donors in an Asian-associated ancestry cluster than the 666-donor mean. Three of the identified cytomegalovirus-associated TCR beta chains were confirmed in vitro to be specific for cytomegalovirus antigens. At a false discovery rate of 0.05, a later analysis linked around 15,000 TCR beta sequences to specific HLA alleles. Most TCR sequences were seen in very few donors, while some public TCRs were found in many individuals. Sequencing depth was assumed to be roughly uniform across donors in the presence/absence analyses, though that assumption may not hold. A further reported finding was that TCR beta sequences accurately predicted the HLA-A and HLA-B alleles for most subjects in the first cohort. The classifier was reported to diagnose cytomegalovirus status with high specificity and sensitivity in both the original cohort and the validation cohort. The 87-base-pair reads could not distinguish some IMGT-functional V segments, including TRBV6-2 and TRBV6-3, so those segments were excluded. In the study, about 150 TCR beta chains were listed as associated with cytomegalovirus. Because HLA typing was missing for some donors at each locus, association tests included only the typed subset. Strong co-occurrence of HLA alleles, especially DR and DQ, made assigning TCR associations to individual alleles difficult. In a later analysis, HLA-associated TCR beta chains were found to be more clonally expanded and to have lower generation probabilities than equally common non-associated chains. This cohort had only TCR beta chains sequenced, and the lack of alpha or paired-chain data limited which features could be detected. In a later analysis, the rate of TCR association differed among HLA loci, with DRB1 alleles having the most associated TCRs and HLA-C alleles having the fewest. An association between a missense DCLRE1C variant and V-gene and J-gene trimming of TCR beta chains was found in a later genetic analysis and replicated in an independent cohort. In an earlier analysis of several hundred of the donors, most TCR beta V segments were observed in productive rearrangements about 87% or about 30% of the time, broadly matching IMGT annotations. Approximately 16 rarely observed V segments, including chromosome 9 orphons, were excluded from the earlier analysis of some 590 of the donors because counts were too low. It was suggested by the authors that the approach could potentially be generalized to other disease states and immunological phenotypes.

Here V drops 3 bases and J drops 9 bases, and the junction holds 10 bases not matched to any gene. According to the germline V gene, CDR1 reads LGHNA and CDR2 reads YNFKEQ. The CDR3 starts with the cysteine, ends with the phenylalanine, and has 16 residues. Just CDR3 DNA is preserved here, 48 bases in frame from base 1. The library was obtained by the immunoSEQ multiplex PCR assay. For the multiplex PCR, a mixture combining 60 forward primers for TCR Vbeta segments and 13 reverse primers for TCR Jbeta segments was used. The CDR3 region of rearranged TCR beta genes was amplified from genomic DNA with a multiplex PCR assay. The Illumina HiSeq System was used to sequence the amplified TCR beta libraries as 87-base-pair reads. Concerning the study's data processing: A later analysis tallied roughly 76 million unique TCR beta chains across the 650 to 750 repertoires, and about 12 million of those chains were shared by two or more donors. A nearest-neighbor algorithm error-corrected the raw reads and collapsed the reads into unique sequences, merging closely related sequences to remove PCR and sequencing errors. V, D and J gene segments were assigned by aligning CDR3 sequences to IMGT reference sequences. For a sequence to be retained, at least a six-nucleotide match to both a V gene segment and a J gene segment was required. Rearrangements were called productive when the CDR3 lacked stop codons and stayed in frame with V and J; all others were non-productive. CDR3 was defined according to IMGT convention as the region running from the second conserved V-encoded cysteine to the conserved J-encoded phenylalanine. The earlier analysis of some 550 of the donors excluded any sequence lacking an unambiguous match to a single V gene segment. In an earlier analysis of 587 of the donors, V segments were called functional above 56.7% productive rearrangements and were called segregating when the between-donor standard deviation exceeded 5%. To diagnose cytomegalovirus status from the catalog of TCR beta chain sequences, a statistical classification framework was built. A later analysis assigned V and J genes by comparing TCR nucleotide sequences with IMGT/GENE-DB human TR gene sequences. In a later analysis, CDR3 sequences and most-parsimonious VDJ recombination scenarios were assigned using the TCRdist pipeline. In a later analysis, every TCR beta chain was defined by the combination of its CDR3 amino acid sequence and its V-gene family, and reads without a unique V-gene family were dropped. In a later analysis, nearly 600 highly shared, low-generation-probability nucleotide sequences were removed to address suspected cross-contamination and a sequencing artifact. In a later analysis, a clonal expansion index for each public chain was calculated from normalized within-repertoire ranks of inferred template counts. In a later analysis, generation probabilities were computed using a VDJ recombination model fitted to out-of-frame rearrangements, and the results were checked against IGoR. In a later analysis, hypergeometric tests were used to score TCR-TCR, TCR-HLA and TCR-CMV co-occurrence, with a repertoire-size bias correction applied to TCR pairs. A later analysis estimated false discovery rates by permuting HLA or CMV assignments 20 times. In a later analysis, co-occurring TCRs were grouped with DBSCAN, and TCRdist sequence similarity was added when clustering was performed within HLA-allele-positive subsets. Repertoires with fewer than 30,000 or more than 120,000 public chains, plus five repertoires with anomalous nucleotide sharing, were excluded from co-occurrence clustering. Not all clones reach the TCRdb copy of this immuneACCESS table, which keeps in-frame sequences only. Checked studies attribute under half of the gap to unresolved V genes and leave the rest unexplained. The V and J calls and clone size are taken from that table; D and trimming were inferred from the DNA. The sample has approximately 190,000 clones on record. In total, the top ten clones hold 6.5% of the sample.

Details on this clone: Its antigen is unknown.

The chain employs TRBV4-2 and TRBJ2-1, and 11 junction bases match TRBD2. The origin of this receptor is a man aged 30 to 39 in good health and CMV-seronegative. Sequences were obtained from PBMCs. DNA sequence: TGTGCCAGCAGCCAGCTTAAGAGACTAGCGGGATTTGAGCAGTTCTTC. Its protein is CASSQLKRLAGFEQFF.